This entry features one T cell receptor (beta chain) sequence. The antigen remains unidentified. The source of the sample is a study of Ad26.COV2.S vaccination and SARS-CoV-2 variants. Study results and caveats: The authors reported substantial breadth in spike-specific CD8+ and CD4+ T cell responses after vaccination. Total T cell responses were possibly underestimated by TCR breadth and depth analyses. Placebo recipients trailed vaccine recipients in spike-specific TCR breadth.

Germline V gives CDR1 MNHNY, CDR2 SVGAGI (reference sequence). The V and J ends lost 7 bases and 6 bases, in that order; junction bases with no gene match: 10. CDR3 length: 16 amino acids. Assay: immunoSEQ multiplex PCR; the TCRdb copy retains only in-frame clones and omits some. The sample includes about 350,000 clones, around 90% seen only once; the top ten take about 3.9%. The specimen comprised peripheral blood, sampled after recovery from COVID-19. The TCR comes from a human donor who had recovered from COVID-19. V gene TRBV6-6 combines with J gene TRBJ2-1, with 12 bases that match TRBD2. The CDR3 loop is CASTQRLAGVGNEQFF. CDR3 nucleotide sequence: TGTGCCAGCACCCAACGACTAGCGGGGGTCGGCAATGAGCAGTTCTTC.